This entry lists 14 T cell receptor beta chains sequenced from one sample in a study of T cell repertoires in cytomegalovirus infection. In TCRdb, the reads were re-called with MiXCR into one record per CDR3 protein. The sample carries hundreds of thousands of distinct CDR3 sequences, 30% to 35% recorded once. These receptors are not linked to any known antigen. Sequenced material: cultured CD8+ T cells from PBMCs, taken from culture after CMV antigen stimulation. The receptors stem from a human donor in good health (CMV status not recorded). Some clones in this sample may be carry-over from other donors' samples.

This rearrangement joins TRBV29-1 to TRBJ2-2; tentative D call: TRBD2 (5 bases). Trimming took off 6 bases at V and 0 bases at J, with 8 bases between the two ends. Germline CDR1 reads SQVTM; CDR2 reads ANQGSEA. The CDR3 runs 13 residues. CDR3 DNA sequence: TGCAGCGTCGGACTTGCGAACACCGGGGAGCTGTTTTTT. Encoded protein: CSVGLANTGELFF.

The chain links TRBV6-2 or TRBV6-3 to TRBJ1-5; possible D gene TRBD1, 5 bases. The V end was cut by 6 bases, the J end by 3 bases, with 15 bases between. The CDR3 runs to 15 residues. The V gene's germline CDR1 is MNHEY and CDR2 SVGEGT. The CDR3 sequence: CASSAPRDSNQPQHF. The CDR3 DNA is TGTGCCAGCAGCGCGCCGCGGGACTCCAATCAGCCCCAGCATTTT.

This clonotype appeared a few times. This rearrangement joins TRBV29-1 to TRBJ1-4, with no clear D. The germline V gene encodes CDR1 SQVTM and CDR2 ANQGSEA. This CDR3 has 14 amino acids. V was cut by 4 bases and J by 6 bases, with 15 bases left in between. The CDR3 loop is CSVVVYGEDEKLFF. Written as DNA, the CDR3 is TGCAGCGTTGTGGTTTACGGGGAGGATGAAAAACTGTTTTTT. The variable domain in full, with the rest retrieved from reference TRBV29-1 and TRBJ1-4, is SAVISQKPSRDICQRGTSLTIQCQVDSQVTMMFWYRQQPGQSLTLIATANQGSEATYESGFVIDKFPISRPNLTFSTLTVSNMSPEDSSIYLCSVVVYGEDEKLFFGSGTQLSVL.

This clonotype was recorded a few times. The chain employs TRBV27 and TRBJ2-7; perhaps TRBD1 as D (6 bases). Per the germline V gene, CDR1 is MNHEY and CDR2 is SMNVEV (reference sequence). This CDR3 is built from 16 residues. Deletions cut 8 bases from V and 3 bases from J, with 23 bases between. The CDR3 is CASSGNPRQADYEQYF. In nucleotides, the CDR3 is TGTGCCAGCTCGGGTAACCCTCGACAGGCGGACTACGAGCAGTACTTC.

CDR3 nucleotides: TGCAGCGTTGTTCTGGGCGGGGGGTCTGACGAGCAGTACTTC. As protein: CSVVLGGGSDEQYF. The V gene is TRBV29-1, the J gene TRBJ2-7; 8 bases line up with TRBD2. CDR1 is SQVTM, CDR2 ANQGSEA, per germline. The CDR3 consists of 14 residues. V dropped 4 bases and J dropped 5; count of bases not matched to a gene: 10.

CDR3 residues: CASSLAGGGRGETQYF. The CDR3 DNA follows: TGTGCCAGCAGTTTAGCGGGAGGGGGGAGAGGAGAGACCCAGTACTTC. The genes are TRBV27 and TRBJ2-5, with 9 bases matching TRBD2. V was clipped by 2 bases and J by 4 bases; unmatched bases: 8. The CDR3 consists of 16 residues. Germline lookup yields CDR1 MNHEY and CDR2 SMNVEV (reference sequence).

This clonotype was counted many times. The rearrangement joins TRBV7-2 to TRBJ2-7; 10 nucleotides match TRBD1. Germline trimming cut 5 bases from V and 2 bases from J; bases unmatched to any gene: 3. Looked up from germline, CDR1 is SGHTA and CDR2 is FQGNSA. The CDR3 is 14 amino acids. This chain's CDR3 is CASSRGQGPYEQYF. CDR3 in DNA: TGTGCCAGCAGCCGGGGACAGGGGCCCTACGAGCAGTACTTC.

This clonotype was picked up a small number of times. This sequence joins TRBV7-6 and TRBJ2-1, with 7 bases that match TRBD2. CDR1 is SGHVS, CDR2 FNYEAQ, per germline. The ends lost 0 bases at V and 5 bases at J; junction bases unmatched: 1. The length of the CDR3 is 14 residues. The CDR3 protein is CASSLALADNEQFF. CDR3 nucleotides: TGTGCCAGCAGCTTAGCGCTAGCGGACAATGAGCAGTTCTTC.

This clonotype was seen only a few times. The CDR3 DNA reads as TGCAGTGCTAGAGAGAAGGGGTACGAGCAGTACGTC. This encodes CSAREKGYEQYV. This chain joins TRBV20-1 and TRBJ2-7, with a tentative D call TRBD1 (5 bases). Germline CDR1 DFQATT, CDR2 SNEGSKA (reference sequence). V was shortened by 0 bases and J by 4 bases, with 7 bases between the two germline ends. The CDR3 loop spans 12 amino acids.

The chain joins TRBV14 to TRBJ2-4, with D possibly TRBD1 on 5 matching bases. The V and J ends lost 2 bases and 0 bases respectively, with 8 bases between them. There are 15 residues in the CDR3. The V gene's germline CDR1 is SGHDN and CDR2 FVKESK. The CDR3 nucleotides read TGTGCCAGCAGCCAAAGGGGCGCAGCCAAAAACATTCAGTACTTC. Translated: CASSQRGAAKNIQYF.

This clonotype has a count of ten or more. The rearrangement links TRBV7-2 to TRBJ2-3; 12 bases fit TRBD2. V shed 4 bases, J shed 5 bases, and the junction held 4 bases outside the gene matches. This CDR3 has 15 amino acids. Germline-derived CDR1 and CDR2 are SGHTA and FQGNSA. The CDR3 bases are TGTGCCAGCAGCTCTACTAGCGGGGGGAGAGATACGCAGTATTTT. Translating it yields CASSSTSGGRDTQYF.

This clonotype was recorded once. The chain couples TRBV5-1 to TRBJ2-1; 11 bases agree with TRBD2. Germline V gene sequence: CDR1 SGHRS, CDR2 YFSETQ. This CDR3 is 17 amino acids long. After removal of 4 bases from V and 4 bases from J, the junction contained 10 bases not matched to a gene. CDR3 amino acids: CASSLTSGAFGYNEQFF. DNA of the CDR3: TGCGCCAGCAGCCTGACTAGCGGGGCCTTTGGTTACAATGAGCAGTTCTTC.

The chain links TRBV29-1 to TRBJ2-7; D may be TRBD1 or TRBD2 (7 bases each). Trimming stripped 3 bases from V and 2 bases from J, with 17 bases between. Germline V gene sequence: CDR1 SQVTM, CDR2 ANQGSEA. This CDR3 spans 15 amino acids. The CDR3 protein is CSVDRETGTTYEQYF. CDR3 bases: TGCAGCGTTGATCGAGAGACAGGGACTACCTACGAGCAGTACTTC.

A few counts support this clonotype. The chain has TRBV12-5 and TRBJ1-2, with 10 bases that match TRBD1. The trim removed 3 bases at V and 5 bases at J, leaving 15 bases unmatched. CDR1 and CDR2 (germline): LGHNT, FRNRAP. The CDR3 length is 18 residues. The CDR3 protein is CASGFSRGQGEDLYGYTF. CDR3 DNA sequence: TGTGCTAGTGGTTTCTCCAGAGGACAGGGGGAGGACCTTTATGGCTACACCTTC. The entire variable domain, with the rest obtained from reference TRBV12-5 and TRBJ1-2, is as follows: DARVTQTPRHKVTEMGQEVTMRCQPILGHNTVFWYRQTMMQGLELLAYFRNRAPLDDSGMPKDRFSAEMPDATLATLKIQPSEPRDSAVYFCASGFSRGQGEDLYGYTFGSGTRLTVV.